The 31 T cell receptor beta chains below all came from one sample that was sequenced in a study of T cells in Graves' hyperthyroidism and ophthalmopathy. Using RNA transcripts as the source, TCR beta CDR3 regions were amplified. TCR CDR3 regions were first amplified by RT-PCR with HTBI primers. TCRdb called the multiplex PCR reads again in MiXCR, with one record for every CDR3 protein. The sample holds around 700,000 distinct CDR3 sequences, about 35% seen once. Sequencing was performed on blood. Receptor source: a woman aged 40 to 50 with Graves' hyperthyroidism.

This clonotype came up many times. The V gene is TRBV5-1, the J gene TRBJ2-7, with D unclear. Between the trimmed V and J ends, which lost 5 bases and 3 bases, there was a span of 18 bases. CDR1 is SGHRS and CDR2 is YFSETQ in the germline V gene. This CDR3 is built from 15 residues. This CDR3 is CASRRLWGGYYEQYF. The CDR3 DNA is TGCGCCAGCAGACGGTTATGGGGTGGCTACTACGAGCAGTACTTC.

Many counts were recorded for this clonotype. The chain recombines TRBV12-3 or TRBV12-4 with TRBJ2-7; TRBD1 aligns across 9 bases. This CDR3 contains 15 residues. V trimming: 6 bases; J trimming: 0 bases; junction bases outside the gene matches: 6. DNA for the CDR3: TGTGCCAGCAGCCCGGGACAGGGTATCTCCTACGAGCAGTACTTC. Translation: CASSPGQGISYEQYF.

Many counts were recorded for this clonotype. This chain uses TRBV19 with TRBJ1-2; 9 bases map to TRBD1. The germline gives CDR1 LNHDA, CDR2 SQIVND (reference sequence). The CDR3 loop spans 15 amino acids. J was trimmed by 6 bases and V by 4 bases; bases with no gene match: 9. In DNA, the CDR3 is TGTGCCAGTAGTACCGGGACAGGGAGGAGGGATGGCTACACCTTC. As protein: CASSTGTGRRDGYTF.

The chain combines TRBV7-3 with TRBJ2-1; 10 bases fit TRBD1. The ends lost 6 bases at V and 8 bases at J; junction bases unmatched: 13. Germline CDR1 is SGHTA and CDR2 is FQGTGA. The length of the CDR3 is 16 residues. Here the CDR3 reads CASSKIRTGGHDEQFF. The CDR3 bases are TGTGCCAGCAGTAAGATCCGGACAGGGGGTCACGATGAGCAGTTCTTC. The full variable domain, rest sourced from reference TRBV7-3 and TRBJ2-1, is GAGVSQTPSNKVTEKGKYVELRCDPISGHTALYWYRQSLGQGPEFLIYFQGTGAADDSGLPNDRFFAVRPEGSVSTLKIQRTERGDSAVYLCASSKIRTGGHDEQFFGPGTRLTVL.

This clonotype was observed a few times. The chain joins TRBV4-3 to TRBJ1-3, with D unresolved. Trimming pared 0 bases from V and 1 base from J, leaving 16 bases between. The CDR3 extends over 18 amino acids. CDR1 is LGHNA, CDR2 YSLEER, per germline. CDR3 DNA: TGCGCCAGCAGCCAAGATCTCGGGCGAATAGTATCTGGAAACACCATATATTTT. Translated: CASSQDLGRIVSGNTIYF.

This clonotype was picked up a small number of times. The V call is TRBV13, the J call TRBJ2-7; possible D gene TRBD1, 5 bases. This CDR3 spans 14 amino acids. Germline CDR1 reads PRHDT; CDR2 reads FYEKMQ (reference sequence). Trimming removed 3 bases from V and 2 bases from J, with 11 bases in between. This CDR3 reads CASSFMGPPYEQYF. CDR3 coding DNA: TGTGCCAGCAGCTTTATGGGGCCCCCCTACGAGCAGTACTTC.

The rearrangement joins TRBV10-3 to TRBJ2-2; the D gene could be TRBD1 or TRBD2 (7 bases each). The CDR3 totals 16 residues. V lost 5 bases and J lost 4, with 17 bases in between. Germline lookup yields CDR1 ENHRY and CDR2 SYGVKD. Written as DNA, the CDR3 is TGTGCCATCAGTCAAGGGGAGGGGGCCGGCACCGGGGAGCTGTTTTTT. Protein: CAISQGEGAGTGELFF.

V and J are TRBV14 and TRBJ1-4; D is possibly TRBD1 (6 bases). The CDR3 sequence is 16 residues long. V was cut by 0 bases and J by 4 bases, with 12 bases left in between. Germline CDR1 reads SGHDN; CDR2 reads FVKESK. The CDR3 DNA sequence: TGTGCCAGCAGCCAAGATCTGCAGGGGATTAATGAAAAACTGTTTTTT. Protein sequence: CASSQDLQGINEKLFF.

J is TRBJ1-1 and V is TRBV12-3 or TRBV12-4; 8 bases fit TRBD1. This CDR3 comprises 17 residues. Trimming cost V 1 base and J 4 bases; bases outside gene matches: 11. The CDR3 is CASSLVWTGIVGTEAFF. In DNA form, the CDR3 reads TGTGCCAGCAGTTTAGTGTGGACAGGGATCGTCGGCACTGAAGCTTTCTTT.

In DNA form, the CDR3 reads TGTGCCAGCAGTGACGGGACTGAGAATGAAAAACTGTTTTTT. It is translated as CASSDGTENEKLFF. The chain is built from TRBV6-1 and TRBJ1-4; weak D call: TRBD1 (5 bases). CDR3 size: 14 residues. The germline CDR1 and CDR2 sequences are MNHNS and SASEGT. Trimming pared 3 bases from V and 5 bases from J, leaving 10 bases between.

V and J are TRBV13 and TRBJ2-5, with 10 bases identical to TRBD2. The CDR3 contains 17 residues. Germline CDR1 PRHDT, CDR2 FYEKMQ (reference sequence). V lost 1 base, J lost 5 bases, and 10 bases stayed unmatched. The DNA of the CDR3 is TGTGCCAGCAGCTTAGTATCTCTAGCGGGAGTATCGGAGACCCAGTACTTC. This translates into CASSLVSLAGVSETQYF.

This clonotype has only a few counts. The chain couples TRBV19 to TRBJ1-4, with 7 bases matching TRBD1. Germline trimming cut 10 bases from V and 4 bases from J; bases unmatched to any gene: 9. In germline, CDR1 is LNHDA, CDR2 SQIVND (reference sequence). The CDR3 is 14 amino acids. The CDR3 DNA reads as TGTGCCACGGATTCGGGACAGAGTAATGAAAAACTGTTTTTT. The encoded protein is CATDSGQSNEKLFF.

This clonotype has more than one count but fewer than ten. The chain is built from TRBV12-3 or TRBV12-4 and TRBJ2-7, with 7 bases lining up with TRBD2. The CDR3 loop spans 15 amino acids. Losses at the gene ends were 4 bases for V and 5 bases for J; bases not matched to a gene: 11. The CDR3 loop reads CASSYRAGRDDEQYF. The CDR3, as DNA: TGTGCCAGCAGTTATCGGGCGGGGAGGGACGACGAGCAGTACTTC.

V and J are TRBV2 and TRBJ2-5; TRBD2 is a possible D gene (5 bases). The CDR3 is made up of 13 amino acids. The V gene lost 3 bases and the J gene lost 9 bases, with 14 bases spanning the gap. CDR1 and CDR2 from the germline V gene are SNHLY and FYNNEI. The CDR3 DNA reads TGTGCCAGCAGTGAGAGGGTACAGCAGCCCCAGTACTTC. Amino acids: CASSERVQQPQYF.

The chain carries TRBV20-1 and TRBJ2-7; D is perhaps TRBD2 (5 bases). Deletions cut 0 bases from V and 1 base from J, with 10 bases between. The germline V gene has CDR1 DFQATT and CDR2 SNEGSKA (reference sequence). The length of the CDR3 is 14 residues. The CDR3 here is CSARDPTISYEQYF. CDR3 DNA: TGCAGTGCTAGAGATCCGACTATATCCTACGAGCAGTACTTC.

The chain combines TRBV6-5 with TRBJ1-6; tentative D call: TRBD1 (5 bases). The CDR3 extends over 18 amino acids. Germline V CDR1 and CDR2: MNHEY, SVGAGI. Between the trimmed V and J ends, which lost 0 bases and 6 bases, there was a span of 18 bases. The CDR3 region is CASSYSNSRTGVNSPLHF. As DNA, the CDR3 is TGTGCCAGCAGTTACTCGAACTCGAGAACAGGTGTTAATTCACCCCTCCACTTT.

This chain links TRBV12-3 or TRBV12-4 with TRBJ2-2, with unresolved D. Deletions cut 3 bases from V and 3 bases from J, with 8 bases between. The CDR3 has 14 amino acids. The CDR3 coding sequence is TGTGCCAGCAGTTTGGCGGTTGACACCGGGGAGCTGTTTTTT. Its protein product is CASSLAVDTGELFF.

This clonotype turned up a few times. The V and J genes are TRBV29-1 and TRBJ1-2; D uncertain. The ends were cut back, 6 bases at V and 2 bases at J, with 22 bases in the middle. CDR3 length: 16 residues. Per germline, CDR1 SQVTM and CDR2 ANQGSEA. CDR3 in DNA: TGCAGCGTGGCCCCCGTCCGGCAGGAAAAAAACTATGGCTACACCTTC. This encodes CSVAPVRQEKNYGYTF.

This chain joins TRBV13 and TRBJ1-1; 7 bases line up with TRBD1. The CDR3 contains 13 residues. Germline CDR1 and CDR2: PRHDT and FYEKMQ (reference sequence). The junction had 11 bases not matched to a gene; V was cut back by 5 bases and J by 11 bases. CDR3 region: CASSPNPGTEAFF. The CDR3, as DNA: TGTGCCAGCAGCCCTAACCCCGGGACAGAGGCTTTCTTT.

This clonotype has a handful of counts. V and J are TRBV19 and TRBJ2-7, with D possibly being TRBD1 (6 bases). V gave up 4 bases and J gave up 7 bases, with 17 bases separating them. This CDR3 has 14 amino acids. CDR1 is LNHDA and CDR2 is SQIVND in the germline V gene (reference sequence). CDR3 protein: CASSSKTGLGEQYF. The DNA for the CDR3 is TGTGCCAGTAGTAGTAAAACAGGGTTGGGTGAGCAGTACTTC.

This clonotype showed up many times. The chain joins TRBV10-3 to TRBJ2-2, with no clear D. The length of the CDR3 is 14 residues. CDR1 is ENHRY and CDR2 is SYGVKD in the germline V gene. Trimming left V 3 bases short and J 4 bases short, with 9 bases between. CDR3 loop: CAISDKSFTGELFF. CDR3 in DNA: TGTGCCATCAGTGATAAATCGTTCACCGGGGAGCTGTTTTTT.

As concerns this clonotype: At one end the junction does not follow the germline gene, possibly because of a read error. The chain carries TRBV5-1 and TRBJ2-7; D perhaps matches TRBD2 (7 bases). The CDR3 is 15 residues long. Germline assignment: CDR1 SGHRS and CDR2 YFSETQ. CDR3 amino acids: CASRSGGGVTYEQYF. In DNA form, the CDR3 reads TGTGCCAGCAGGTCCGGAGGGGGGGTAACCTACGAGCAGTACTTC.

The rearrangement links TRBV6-5 to TRBJ2-7; 15 bases align to TRBD2. Germline assignment: CDR1 MNHEY and CDR2 SVGAGI. After removal of 4 bases from V and 2 bases from J, the junction contained 6 bases not matched to a gene. The CDR3 is 17 amino acids. The CDR3 DNA reads TGTGCCAGCAGTTCCGGGACTAGCGGGAGGACACCCTACGAGCAGTACTTC. Residues: CASSSGTSGRTPYEQYF.

This clonotype was found a few times. The CDR3 DNA sequence: TGCAGTGCTACAGCCCAGGGAGGAAACACCATATATTTT. This sequence encodes CSATAQGGNTIYF. The chain joins TRBV20-1 to TRBJ1-3, with D possibly matching TRBD1 (5 bases). This CDR3 comprises 13 residues. Germline-derived CDR1 and CDR2 are DFQATT and SNEGSKA (reference sequence). Between the trimmed V and J ends, which lost 4 bases and 4 bases, there was a span of 11 bases.

This chain joins TRBV18 and TRBJ2-7; D gene ambiguous. The CDR3 consists of 13 residues. Germline V CDR1 and CDR2: KGHSH, LQKENI. The V end was cut by 4 bases, the J end by 2 bases, with 9 bases between. The CDR3 bases are TGTGCCAGCTCACAGTCATTCCCCTACGAGCAGTACTTC. It yields the protein CASSQSFPYEQYF.

This clonotype was observed many times. This chain connects TRBV5-4 to TRBJ1-1; the D gene is possibly TRBD1 (6 bases). CDR1 and CDR2 from the germline V gene are SGHNT and YYREEE (reference sequence). Trimming removed 2 bases at V and 4 bases at J, with 12 bases between. CDR3 length: 14 residues. The CDR3 sequence: CASSLGGQGTEAFF. DNA of the CDR3: TGTGCCAGCAGCTTAGGGGGGCAAGGCACTGAAGCTTTCTTT.

The chain is built from TRBV10-2 and TRBJ2-5; possible D gene TRBD2, 6 bases. The germline CDR1 and CDR2 sequences are WSHSY and SAAADI. Trimming removed 0 bases at V and 5 bases at J, with 16 bases between. This CDR3 is built from 16 residues. CDR3 residues: CASSESSTLGRETQYF. CDR3 coding DNA: TGCGCCAGCAGTGAGTCGTCTACCCTAGGGAGGGAGACCCAGTACTTC.

The rearrangement joins TRBV11-2 to TRBJ1-1; 11 positions agree with TRBD1. The germline CDR1 and CDR2 sequences are SGHAT and FQNNGV. The CDR3 extends over 15 amino acids. V trimming: 4 bases; J trimming: 3 bases; junction bases outside the gene matches: 4. Here the CDR3 reads CASSWTGGADTEAFF. The CDR3 nucleotides read TGTGCCAGCAGCTGGACAGGGGGCGCGGACACTGAAGCTTTCTTT.

The chain combines TRBV12-3 or TRBV12-4 with TRBJ2-7; the D gene is possibly TRBD1 (5 bases). This CDR3 region has 13 residues. Trimming removed 5 bases at V and 6 bases at J, with 14 bases between. The chain's CDR3 is CASSTKDKSEQYF. The DNA of the CDR3 is TGTGCCAGCAGTACTAAGGACAAATCCGAGCAGTACTTC.

Points on this clonotype: A read error may be the cause here, since a much bigger clone is one base away. V is TRBV20-1 and J is TRBJ1-6; possibly TRBD1 for D (5 bases). Germline CDR1 reads DFQATT; CDR2 reads SNEGSKA (reference sequence). The CDR3 loop spans 14 amino acids. CDR3 residues: CNASPGRDTSPLHF. Written as DNA, the CDR3 is TGCAATGCTAGCCCCGGCAGGGATACTTCACCCCTCCACTTT.

The rearrangement joins TRBV7-2 to TRBJ2-2, with D perhaps given as TRBD1 or TRBD2 (5 bases each). Trimming removed 5 bases from V and 4 bases from J, with 17 bases in between. CDR3 length: 16 amino acids. Germline CDR1 is SGHTA and CDR2 is FQGNSA. CDR3 coding DNA: TGTGCCAGCAGCCCCCGTCGGGGCGCGGGCACCGGGGAGCTGTTTTTT. This sequence encodes CASSPRRGAGTGELFF. The variable domain in full, completed from reference TRBV7-2 and TRBJ2-2, reads GAGVSQSPSNKVTEKGKDVELRCDPISGHTALYWYRQSLGQGLEFLIYFQGNSAPDKSGLPSDRFSAERTGGSVSTLTIQRTQQEDSAVYLCASSPRRGAGTGELFFGEGSRLTVL.